Following are 5 T cell receptor beta chains from one sample sequenced in a study of OX40 agonist ivuxolimab in advanced cancers. To prepare the library, the immunoSEQ multiplex PCR assay was applied. This immuneACCESS table, as held by TCRdb, lists in-frame sequences with V and J called but not all clones. Of the missing ones, under half trace to an unresolved V gene in checked studies; the others have no known cause. For this sample there are several thousand clones; around 86% appear just once. The top ten clones comprise under 2% of the sample. This specimen consisted of CD4+ or CD8+ T cells sorted from blood, obtained in a trial of the OX40 agonist ivuxolimab. These receptor sequences come from an adult with an advanced solid tumor such as melanoma, head and neck, liver or kidney cancer.

The table lists this clone with a count of one. The rearrangement links TRBV28 to TRBJ1-2; 9 positions match TRBD1. The CDR3 is made up of 13 amino acids. The germline V gene has CDR1 MDHEN and CDR2 SYDVKM. The V segment lost 2 bases and the J segment 8 bases; nucleotides outside the gene matches: 3. Here the CDR3 reads CASSLNRGRGYTF. For the CDR3, the DNA is TGTGCCAGCAGTTTAAACAGGGGGCGAGGCTACACCTTC.

This clone has a handful of counts. The chain has TRBV30 and TRBJ1-2, with no clear D. Trimming removed 2 bases from V and 4 bases from J, with 14 bases in between. Per germline, CDR1 GTSNPN and CDR2 SVGIG (reference sequence). This CDR3 has 14 residues. The CDR3 loop reads CAWSPWTDFYGYTF. Here the CDR3 DNA reads TGTGCCTGGAGTCCCTGGACGGATTTCTATGGCTACACCTTC.

The table lists this clone with a few counts. This rearrangement joins TRBV19 to TRBJ2-1; a possible D gene is TRBD1 (5 bases). Trimming took off 4 bases at V and 0 bases at J, with 13 bases between the two ends. CDR3 length: 16 residues. The germline CDR1 and CDR2 sequences are LNHDA and SQIVND (reference sequence). CDR3 DNA: TGTGCCAGTAGTACCAGACAGTCTAGCTCCTACAATGAGCAGTTCTTC. Residues: CASSTRQSSSYNEQFF. The whole variable domain, remainder taken from reference TRBV19 and TRBJ2-1, is DGGITQSPKYLFRKEGQNVTLSCEQNLNHDAMYWYRQDPGQGLRLIYYSQIVNDFQKGDIAEGYSVSREKKESFPLTVTSAQKNPTAFYLCASSTRQSSSYNEQFFGPGTRLTVL.

The J gene is TRBJ1-2, the V gene TRBV10-3; D unresolved. The CDR3 runs to 16 residues. Germline V gene sequence: CDR1 ENHRY, CDR2 SYGVKD. V lost 0 bases and J lost 0, with 11 bases in between. This CDR3 is CAISESSRGANYGYTF. CDR3 DNA: TGTGCCATCAGTGAGTCCTCGAGAGGAGCTAACTATGGCTACACCTTC.

This clone was recorded a few times. The chain carries TRBV14 and TRBJ1-2, with unresolved D. V was shortened by 4 bases and J by 4 bases, with 10 bases between the two germline ends. The germline V gene has CDR1 SGHDN and CDR2 FVKESK. The CDR3 is 13 residues long. The CDR3 spells CASSRQATYGYTF. The CDR3 DNA reads TGTGCCAGCAGCCGACAAGCAACCTATGGCTACACCTTC.